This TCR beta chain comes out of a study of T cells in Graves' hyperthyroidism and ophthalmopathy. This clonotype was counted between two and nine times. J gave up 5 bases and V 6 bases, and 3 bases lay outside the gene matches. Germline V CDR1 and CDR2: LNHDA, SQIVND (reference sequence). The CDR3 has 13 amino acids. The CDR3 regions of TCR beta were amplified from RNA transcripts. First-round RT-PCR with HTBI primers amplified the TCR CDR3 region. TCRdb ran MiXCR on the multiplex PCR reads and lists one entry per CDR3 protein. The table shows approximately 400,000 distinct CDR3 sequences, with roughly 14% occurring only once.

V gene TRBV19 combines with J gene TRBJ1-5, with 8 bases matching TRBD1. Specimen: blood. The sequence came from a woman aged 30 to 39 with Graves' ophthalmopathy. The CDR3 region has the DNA TGTGCCAGTAGGCGGGACAGGTATCAGCCCCAGCATTTT. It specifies CASRRDRYQPQHF.